What follows describes a single TCR beta chain. Its specificity is not known. The data derive from a study of cytomegalovirus exposure and HLA in healthy donors. Study-wide points: Analyzed later, association rates of TCRs varied across HLA loci, with DRB1 most and HLA-C fewest. Data from an earlier analysis indicated that most TCR beta V segments were productive either about 90% or about 30% of the time. In vitro data verified a few CMV-associated chains as specific for CMV antigens.

The study ran its PCR with 60 Vbeta and 13 Jbeta primers. Here immunoSEQ multiplex PCR was the method, and the copy in TCRdb shows in-frame clones only, minus some. Of approximately 210,000 clones detected, about 80% appear once; the ten largest clones hold roughly 10%. CDR1 is MNHNY and CDR2 is SVGAGI in the germline V gene (reference sequence). Germline trimming cut 6 bases from V and 6 bases from J; bases unmatched to any gene: 9. The CDR3 has 15 amino acids. The sequencing input was PBMCs. This chain joins TRBV6-6 and TRBJ2-1, with TRBD2 matching over 9 bases. The TCR sequence derives from a woman between 50 and 59 years old in good health and CMV-seropositive. The CDR3 is CASRRTGTSFNEQFF. CDR3 coding DNA: TGTGCCAGCAGGCGGACCGGGACTAGCTTCAATGAGCAGTTCTTC.